Listed below are T cell receptor beta chains from one sample, sequenced in a study of a mutant IDH1 vaccine in newly diagnosed glioma. Clones were read by immunoSEQ multiplex PCR, and TCRdb kept only the in-frame ones, dropping some. The sample holds under 65,000 clones, roughly 80% seen once. Sequenced here: PBMCs, sampled from a glioma patient treated with radiotherapy, temozolomide or both. These receptors all come from a man aged 18-30 years with glioma. CDR3s include the opening cysteine and the closing phenylalanine or tryptophan. Fields, in order: clone size, J gene, V gene, D gene, CDR3 DNA, CDR3 protein. The D gene is left open where the match is weak. Not all rows give a size; the values are once, few, many and, for expanded clones, a class.

- TRBJ1-2 TRBV6-6 TRBD1 TGTGCCAGCAGCATCGACAGGGTCAACTATGGCTACACCTTC CASSIDRVNYGYTF
- TRBJ2-2 TRBV30 TRBD1 TGTGCCTGGAACCAGGACAGGGGGCCTGGGGAGCTGTTTTTT CAWNQDRGPGELFF
- TRBJ1-4 TRBV7-9 - TGTGCCAGCAGCTTATATGAAAAACTGTTTTTT CASSLYEKLFF
- TRBJ1-1 TRBV10-3 TRBD1 TGTGCCATCAGAGGAGACAGGGTGAACACTGAAGCTTTCTTT CAIRGDRVNTEAFF
- TRBJ1-1 TRBV4-3 TRBD1 TGCGCCAGCAGCCAACACTCCGGGACAGGGGGCTGGAGCACTGAAGCTTTCTTT CASSQHSGTGGWSTEAFF
- TRBJ1-1 TRBV28 - TGTGCCAGCAGTTCTAGTCGGGGAGATGAAGCTTTCTTT CASSSSRGDEAFF
- TRBJ2-1 TRBV7-2 TRBD2 TGTGCCAGCAGATCCGCCCCTAGAGCGGGAGGGCCCTCGGGTGAGCAGTTCTTC CASRSAPRAGGPSGEQFF
- TRBJ2-1 TRBV28 - TGTGCCAGCAGTTTGGGGCAGGACGTCTACAATGAGCAGTTCTTC CASSLGQDVYNEQFF
- TRBJ1-3 TRBV7-2 - TGTGCCAGCAGCTTCGTCGCGAGAGAAAACACCATATATTTT CASSFVARENTIYF
- TRBJ1-1 TRBV6-5 - TGTGCCAGCAGACAGATTTTGGGTGGGCAGGCTGAAGCTTTCTTT CASRQILGGQAEAFF
- TRBJ1-3 TRBV6-5 - TGTGCCAGCAGTTGGGATGCAGGAAACACCATATATTTT CASSWDAGNTIYF
- TRBJ1-5 TRBV18 - TGTGCCAGCTCACCCGGACTAAGGCTAGTTGGAGTCCATAGCAATCAGCCCCAGCATTTT CASSPGLRLVGVHSNQPQHF
- TRBJ1-1 TRBV2 - TGTGCCAGACGACAGAACCAGAACACTGAAGCTTTCTTT CARRQNQNTEAFF
- TRBJ2-5 TRBV6-6 TRBD1 TGTGCCAGCACTTCCGGGACAGGGTATGAGACCCAGTACTTC CASTSGTGYETQYF
- TRBJ2-7 TRBV5-4 - TGTGCCAGCAGCCAAGGTCCCACAGGAGGACTTTACGAGCAGTACTTC CASSQGPTGGLYEQYF
- TRBJ1-5 TRBV15 TRBD1 TGTGCCACCAGCAGCCAGGGGGCCGGCAATCAGCCCCAGCATTTT CATSSQGAGNQPQHF
- TRBJ1-1 TRBV29-1 - TGCAGCGTTGAGGGGCAGCCGAACACTGAAGCTTTCTTT CSVEGQPNTEAFF
- TRBJ1-5 TRBV19 - TGTGCCAGTAAGGGGCTAGGCAATCAGCCCCAGCATTTT CASKGLGNQPQHF
once TRBJ2-2 TRBV28 TRBD1 TGTGCCAGCACTCCGGAGGGACAGGGAAACACCGGGGAGCTGTTTTTT CASTPEGQGNTGELFF
- TRBJ2-3 TRBV18 - TGTGCCAACGCAGGGGAATCAGATACGCAGTATTTT CANAGESDTQYF
- TRBJ2-7 TRBV11-2 - TGTGCCAGCAGCCTACCCAGGCGGGCTACTATTGCCTACGAGCAGTACTTC CASSLPRRATIAYEQYF
- TRBJ1-2 TRBV18 - TGTGCCAGCTCCTCCGAGTCCGGGACAAACTATGGCTACACCTTC CASSSESGTNYGYTF
- TRBJ1-2 TRBV5-1 - TGCGCCAGCAGCTTGGATGACAGTGGGAGGGTTTATGGCTACACCTTC CASSLDDSGRVYGYTF
- TRBJ2-7 TRBV9 - TGTGCCAGCAGCGTAGCTACGAGCTCCGAGCAGTACTTC CASSVATSSEQYF
- TRBJ1-3 TRBV5-6 - TGTGCCAGCAGCCCGGATGGGCTCGGAAACACCATATATTTT CASSPDGLGNTIYF
- TRBJ2-1 TRBV4-3 - TGCGCCAGCACCCCGGATGGGGGGTTTGAGCAGTTCTTC CASTPDGGFEQFF
- TRBJ1-1 TRBV5-4 TRBD1 TGTGCCAGCGGTGGACAGGGCGGGGGAATGAACACTGAAGCTTTCTTT CASGGQGGGMNTEAFF
few TRBJ1-3 TRBV9 - TGTGCCAGCAGCACTGCCGGGACTCCCCGGGGCATATATTTT CASSTAGTPRGIYF
- TRBJ1-4 TRBV6-5 - TGTGCCAGCAGACTACTGGTATCAACTAATGAAAAACTGTTTTTT CASRLLVSTNEKLFF
- TRBJ2-2 TRBV4-1 - TGCGCCAGCAGCCAAGATCCGGCAGGCCGTACCGGGGAGCTGTTTTTT CASSQDPAGRTGELFF
- TRBJ1-1 TRBV7-9 - TGTGCCAGCAGCTTACCCGAAACCGCCACTGAAGCTTTCTTT CASSLPETATEAFF
- TRBJ1-5 TRBV18 - TGTGCCAGCTCCCCCCCGGGTCAGCCCCAGCATTTT CASSPPGQPQHF
- TRBJ2-2 TRBV13 TRBD2 TGTGCCAGCATCGCGGGGGGGCGGCCCGGGGAGCTGTTTTTT CASIAGGRPGELFF
- TRBJ1-1 TRBV30 - TGTGCCTGGAGTGTATTTGGACTCCGGGTAGACACTGAAGCTTTCTTT CAWSVFGLRVDTEAFF
few TRBJ2-3 TRBV5-1 - TGCGCCAGCAGCTTGACCGGCAGGGGTGGCACAGATACGCAGTATTTT CASSLTGRGGTDTQYF
- TRBJ1-2 TRBV29-1 TRBD1 TGCAGCGTTGAAGCTGGCCTCGGGACAGGGGTCTATGGCTACACCTTC CSVEAGLGTGVYGYTF
- TRBJ2-3 TRBV9 TRBD2 TGTGCCAGCACCGCGGGGCGGGGGGGTGGGACAGATACGCAGTATTTT CASTAGRGGGTDTQYF
- TRBJ1-5 TRBV15 TRBD1 TGTGCCACCAGCAACGACGGGACAGGGGGGCAGCCCCAGCATTTT CATSNDGTGGQPQHF
- TRBJ1-1 TRBV19 - TGTGCCAGTAGTATAAGACAGCGGGACACTGAAGCTTTCTTT CASSIRQRDTEAFF
few TRBJ2-1 TRBV29-1 TRBD2 TGCAGCGTTGGGGCTAGCGGGAATGAGCAGTTCTTC CSVGASGNEQFF
- TRBJ2-7 TRBV10-1 TRBD2 TGCGCCAGCAGTGAAAACGCGGGACTAGTTCTTTACGAGCAGTACTTC CASSENAGLVLYEQYF
once TRBJ1-2 TRBV6-5 - TGTGCCAGCAGTTACTCGGACCAAGCCTTTTATGGCTACACCTTC CASSYSDQAFYGYTF
- TRBJ2-1 TRBV6-5 TRBD1 TGTGCCAGCAGTTACACCGGACAGGGTTACAATGAGCAGTTCTTC CASSYTGQGYNEQFF
once TRBJ2-1 TRBV4-2 - TGTGCCAGCAGCCAAGAGGGGGCCGGGAGCTTAAGCTCCTACAATGAGCAGTTCTTC CASSQEGAGSLSSYNEQFF
- TRBJ1-3 TRBV15 - TGTGCCACCAGCAGAGAGGGGACACAGGGAAACACCATATATTTT CATSREGTQGNTIYF
once TRBJ1-1 TRBV25-1 - TGTGCCAGCAGTGAATGGAGTTCGGCGAACACTGAAGCTTTCTTT CASSEWSSANTEAFF
medium-sized TRBJ2-7 TRBV7-8 TRBD1 TGTGCCAGCAGCTTATGGTCAGGGGGCACCTACGAGCAGTACTTC CASSLWSGGTYEQYF
- TRBJ2-1 TRBV27 TRBD2 TGTGCCAGCAGGCCCCGTAGCGGGGGCAACAATGAGCAGTTCTTC CASRPRSGGNNEQFF
- TRBJ1-3 TRBV25-1 - TGTGCCAGCAGTGAATACGGAGCCTACTCTGGAAACACCATATATTTT CASSEYGAYSGNTIYF
- TRBJ1-2 TRBV5-6 - TGTGCCAGCAGCCTCTTGACAGACGGCTACACCTTC CASSLLTDGYTF
once TRBJ2-2 TRBV18 TRBD1 TGTGCCAGCTCACCGGAACCGGGACAGCTCACCGGGGAGCTGTTTTTT CASSPEPGQLTGELFF
- TRBJ2-1 TRBV4-3 TRBD1 TGCGCCAGCAGTCCCGACAGGGGAGTGGGTAATGAGCAGTTCTTC CASSPDRGVGNEQFF